Listed below are T cell receptor beta chains from one sample, sequenced in a study of prognosis after radiotherapy for stage I lung cancer. TCRdb processed the multiplex PCR reads anew with MiXCR; each CDR3 protein has one entry. The sample includes 27,000 or so distinct CDR3 sequences, about 41% of them seen just once. The sequenced sample was PBMCs, obtained before or after stereotactic body radiation therapy (not recorded which). The receptors shown here come from a donor of 50 years or more with non-small cell lung cancer. CDR3s include the opening cysteine and the closing phenylalanine or tryptophan. Each record gives: CDR3 DNA, CDR3 protein, D gene, V gene, clone size, J gene. A D gene is named only where the DNA matches it firmly. Size tells how often a clone was seen (once, few, many) or the class of an expanded clone, and some rows leave it out.

CDR3nt: TGTGCCAGCAGTTCCGGTAGCGAGCAGTACTTC; CDR3aa: CASSSGSEQYF; d_gene: -; v_gene: TRBV27; abundance: medium-sized; j_gene: TRBJ2-7
CDR3nt: TGCAGTGCTAGCAATCTTCCGGGACTATCCCAAAACATTCAGTACTTC; CDR3aa: CSASNLPGLSQNIQYF; d_gene: TRBD2; v_gene: TRBV20-1; abundance: -; j_gene: TRBJ2-4
CDR3nt: TGTGCCAGCAGCTCGGGGACTGCAGGGGCTTACGAGCAGTACTTC; CDR3aa: CASSSGTAGAYEQYF; d_gene: -; v_gene: TRBV5-6; abundance: many; j_gene: TRBJ2-7
CDR3nt: TGTGCCAGCAGCTTGGCTTCCGGGCTTGAAGCTTTCTTT; CDR3aa: CASSLASGLEAFF; d_gene: -; v_gene: TRBV5-4; abundance: many; j_gene: TRBJ1-1
CDR3nt: TGTGCCAGCAGGCATGGGGATACGCAGTATTTT; CDR3aa: CASRHGDTQYF; d_gene: -; v_gene: TRBV27; abundance: many; j_gene: TRBJ2-3
CDR3nt: TGTGCCTCAAGTAGTGGCAGGGGGTCCTTGAACACTGAAGCTTTCTTT; CDR3aa: CASSSGRGSLNTEAFF; d_gene: TRBD1; v_gene: TRBV19; abundance: many; j_gene: TRBJ1-1
CDR3nt: TGTGCCAGCAGTCCTACTCGGGGGGACTCCTACAATGAGCAGTTCTTC; CDR3aa: CASSPTRGDSYNEQFF; d_gene: TRBD2; v_gene: TRBV2; abundance: many; j_gene: TRBJ2-1
CDR3nt: TGTGCCTGGAGTGAAAGCGCCTCCTATAATTCACCCCTCCACTTT; CDR3aa: CAWSESASYNSPLHF; d_gene: -; v_gene: TRBV30; abundance: many; j_gene: TRBJ1-6
CDR3nt: TGTGCCAGTAGTCCAGGGTTTGGCTACGAGCAGTACTTC; CDR3aa: CASSPGFGYEQYF; d_gene: -; v_gene: TRBV19; abundance: -; j_gene: TRBJ2-7
CDR3nt: TGTGCCAGCAGTCGCGGGGACTTGGCCAACTATGGCTGCACCTTC; CDR3aa: CASSRGDLANYGCTF; d_gene: -; v_gene: TRBV6-1; abundance: -; j_gene: TRBJ1-2
CDR3nt: TGTGCCAGCAGCCAAGCCCCTCCGGAGACCCAGTACTTC; CDR3aa: CASSQAPPETQYF; d_gene: -; v_gene: TRBV3-1; abundance: many; j_gene: TRBJ2-5
CDR3nt: TGTGCCAGCAGCCGGGCCTCTGGGGCCAACGTCCTGACTTTC; CDR3aa: CASSRASGANVLTF; d_gene: -; v_gene: TRBV9; abundance: many; j_gene: TRBJ2-6
CDR3nt: TGTGCCAGCACCAAAGGTCGTTTTTCACCCCTCCACTTT; CDR3aa: CASTKGRFSPLHF; d_gene: -; v_gene: TRBV27; abundance: medium-sized; j_gene: TRBJ1-6
CDR3nt: TGTGCCACCCAACCAGGGGGTCTAGCGGGGGCAGGAGGTACGCAGTATTTT; CDR3aa: CATQPGGLAGAGGTQYF; d_gene: TRBD2; v_gene: TRBV6-1; abundance: -; j_gene: TRBJ2-3
CDR3nt: TGTGCCAGCAGCGCACTAGCGGGAGTAGGCGGGGAGCTGTTTTTT; CDR3aa: CASSALAGVGGELFF; d_gene: TRBD2; v_gene: TRBV7-8; abundance: many; j_gene: TRBJ2-2
CDR3nt: TGTGCCAGCTCAACCATAGCGGACGGGGAGACCCAGTACTTC; CDR3aa: CASSTIADGETQYF; d_gene: -; v_gene: TRBV18; abundance: many; j_gene: TRBJ2-5
CDR3nt: TGCAGCGCCCGAGGACACACAGATACGCAGTATTTT; CDR3aa: CSARGHTDTQYF; d_gene: -; v_gene: TRBV29-1; abundance: many; j_gene: TRBJ2-3
CDR3nt: TGTGCCAGCAACAACCTTGGTAGTCAGCCCCAGCATTTT; CDR3aa: CASNNLGSQPQHF; d_gene: -; v_gene: TRBV3-1; abundance: many; j_gene: TRBJ1-5
CDR3nt: TGTGCCAGCAAGCTCCTAGCGGGAGGTGCCGGGGAGCTGTTTTTT; CDR3aa: CASKLLAGGAGELFF; d_gene: TRBD2; v_gene: TRBV2; abundance: many; j_gene: TRBJ2-2
CDR3nt: TGTGCCAGCAGCTTGTTCACGGACAGCCCCTACGAGCAGTACTTC; CDR3aa: CASSLFTDSPYEQYF; d_gene: -; v_gene: TRBV5-5; abundance: -; j_gene: TRBJ2-7
CDR3nt: TGTGCCAGCAGGAGACAGAGTCCCAACACAGGGGAGCTGTTTTTT; CDR3aa: CASRRQSPNTGELFF; d_gene: -; v_gene: TRBV2; abundance: -; j_gene: TRBJ2-2
CDR3nt: TGTGCCAGCAGTGGACAGGGAGCCACAGATACGCAGTATTTT; CDR3aa: CASSGQGATDTQYF; d_gene: TRBD1; v_gene: TRBV2; abundance: many; j_gene: TRBJ2-3
CDR3nt: TGTGCCAGCAGCCAAGATCCCGACTATGGCTACACCTTC; CDR3aa: CASSQDPDYGYTF; d_gene: -; v_gene: TRBV3-1; abundance: many; j_gene: TRBJ1-2
CDR3nt: TGCAGTGCTAAAGAAGAGATCTATAATTCACCCCTCCACTTT; CDR3aa: CSAKEEIYNSPLHF; d_gene: -; v_gene: TRBV20-1; abundance: medium-sized; j_gene: TRBJ1-6
CDR3nt: TGTGCCAGCTCACCAAGGACAACGGACACTGAAGCTTTCTTT; CDR3aa: CASSPRTTDTEAFF; d_gene: -; v_gene: TRBV18; abundance: many; j_gene: TRBJ1-1
CDR3nt: TGTGCCAGCAGGGTAGCTGGAGGGACAGATACGCAGTATTTT; CDR3aa: CASRVAGGTDTQYF; d_gene: -; v_gene: TRBV2; abundance: -; j_gene: TRBJ2-3
CDR3nt: TGTGCCAGCAGCCAGGACGGTAACTATGGCTACACCTTC; CDR3aa: CASSQDGNYGYTF; d_gene: -; v_gene: TRBV13; abundance: many; j_gene: TRBJ1-2
CDR3nt: TGTGCCAGCACAGGCGGAAGAGCGGAGGACACAGATACGCAGTATTTT; CDR3aa: CASTGGRAEDTDTQYF; d_gene: -; v_gene: TRBV3-1; abundance: -; j_gene: TRBJ2-3
CDR3nt: TGCGCCAGCAGCCCGGGACTAGCGGGATTGGGAGAGTACTTC; CDR3aa: CASSPGLAGLGEYF; d_gene: TRBD2; v_gene: TRBV5-1; abundance: many; j_gene: TRBJ2-5
CDR3nt: TGTGCCAGCAGCTTATCTCCCGCAGCGGGCCGAGAAAAACTGTTTTTT; CDR3aa: CASSLSPAAGREKLFF; d_gene: -; v_gene: TRBV7-2; abundance: many; j_gene: TRBJ1-4
CDR3nt: TGTGCCAGCGCGACAGGGTTTGCAACTAATGAAAAACTGTTTTTT; CDR3aa: CASATGFATNEKLFF; d_gene: TRBD1; v_gene: TRBV25-1; abundance: many; j_gene: TRBJ1-4
CDR3nt: TGCGCCAGCAGCTATGGACTAGCGGGGGGGCTTCAAGAGACCCAGTACTTC; CDR3aa: CASSYGLAGGLQETQYF; d_gene: TRBD2; v_gene: TRBV5-1; abundance: many; j_gene: TRBJ2-5
CDR3nt: TGTGCCAGCACCCTCACGGGTACCAATGAGCAGTTCTTC; CDR3aa: CASTLTGTNEQFF; d_gene: -; v_gene: TRBV11-2; abundance: many; j_gene: TRBJ2-1
CDR3nt: TGTGCCAGCAGCTGGGGGTCAGAAGGAGAGCAGTACTTC; CDR3aa: CASSWGSEGEQYF; d_gene: -; v_gene: TRBV6-1; abundance: -; j_gene: TRBJ2-7
CDR3nt: TGCGCCAGCAGCCCTCCGACAGGGCACTCTTCTGGAAACACCATATATTTT; CDR3aa: CASSPPTGHSSGNTIYF; d_gene: TRBD1; v_gene: TRBV4-1; abundance: many; j_gene: TRBJ1-3
CDR3nt: TGTGCCAGTAGTGTGGGGACAGGGTCCGGGTACAATGAGCAGTTCTTC; CDR3aa: CASSVGTGSGYNEQFF; d_gene: TRBD1; v_gene: TRBV19; abundance: many; j_gene: TRBJ2-1
CDR3nt: TGTGCCAGCACTGTAAGAACCCAAGAGACCCAGTACTTC; CDR3aa: CASTVRTQETQYF; d_gene: -; v_gene: TRBV2; abundance: many; j_gene: TRBJ2-5
CDR3nt: TGTGCCAGCAGCTTAGGGCGGACTAACTATGGCTACACCTTC; CDR3aa: CASSLGRTNYGYTF; d_gene: -; v_gene: TRBV11-3; abundance: few; j_gene: TRBJ1-2
CDR3nt: TGTGCCAGCAGGCCCCCTGAACCCCGGGAGAACTACGAGCAGTACTTC; CDR3aa: CASRPPEPRENYEQYF; d_gene: -; v_gene: TRBV2; abundance: many; j_gene: TRBJ2-7
CDR3nt: TGTGCCAGCCCTTCCCCAGGGGGCGAGCAGTTCTTC; CDR3aa: CASPSPGGEQFF; d_gene: TRBD1; v_gene: TRBV2; abundance: many; j_gene: TRBJ2-1
CDR3nt: TGTGCCAGCAGAACAGGGGATTCACCCCTCCACTTT; CDR3aa: CASRTGDSPLHF; d_gene: TRBD1; v_gene: TRBV27; abundance: -; j_gene: TRBJ1-6
CDR3nt: TGCAGCGCCGGAGAGGTTCTTGCGACCGGGGAGCTGTTTTTT; CDR3aa: CSAGEVLATGELFF; d_gene: -; v_gene: TRBV29-1; abundance: many; j_gene: TRBJ2-2
CDR3nt: TGCGCCAGCAGCTTAGCGACAGCTTCATGCGACGAGCAGTACTTC; CDR3aa: CASSLATASCDEQYF; d_gene: -; v_gene: TRBV5-1; abundance: -; j_gene: TRBJ2-7
CDR3nt: TGTGCCAGCAGCTTAGGTCCTAGCGGGAGTGGCTATGAGCAGTTCTTC; CDR3aa: CASSLGPSGSGYEQFF; d_gene: TRBD2; v_gene: TRBV7-2; abundance: many; j_gene: TRBJ2-1
CDR3nt: TGCAGTGCTAGGAAGACAGGAATCCAATCACCCCTCCACTTT; CDR3aa: CSARKTGIQSPLHF; d_gene: -; v_gene: TRBV20-1; abundance: -; j_gene: TRBJ1-6
CDR3nt: TGTGCCAGCAGTTTATCGGGAGGTCAGCCCCAGCATTTT; CDR3aa: CASSLSGGQPQHF; d_gene: -; v_gene: TRBV12-3/TRBV12-4; abundance: -; j_gene: TRBJ1-5
CDR3nt: TGTGCCAGCAGCGTAGGACACCTCTCTGGAAACACCATATATTTT; CDR3aa: CASSVGHLSGNTIYF; d_gene: -; v_gene: TRBV9; abundance: -; j_gene: TRBJ1-3